The entry below gives a single TCR beta chain sequence along with its context. As yet, its antigen is unknown. These data belong to a study of blood T cells in healthy people across ages. Study outcomes and limitations: A greater number of naive CD4+ cells and higher diversity distinguished long-lived donors from aged donors. Shifts in expanded clonotypes may have been confounded by donor CMV status, which was unknown.

V lost 3 bases and J lost 0, with 8 bases in between. The CDR3 loop spans 14 amino acids. CDR1 MDHEN and CDR2 SYDVKM come from the germline V gene. Together with a sample-barcoded 5' primer, a J-beta primer mix was included in a second PCR lasting about 7 to 12 cycles. TCRdb independently ran MiXCR on the 5' RACE reads; one entry per CDR3 protein. The data contain some 900,000 distinct CDR3 sequences, 40% to 60% of them singletons. Source material: blood. The origin of this receptor is a man aged 30 to 45 in good health. V gene TRBV28 combines with J gene TRBJ2-5; D might be TRBD1 (5 bases). CDR3 protein: CASSFETDQETQYF. Written as DNA, the CDR3 is TGTGCCAGCAGTTTCGAGACAGACCAAGAGACCCAGTACTTC.